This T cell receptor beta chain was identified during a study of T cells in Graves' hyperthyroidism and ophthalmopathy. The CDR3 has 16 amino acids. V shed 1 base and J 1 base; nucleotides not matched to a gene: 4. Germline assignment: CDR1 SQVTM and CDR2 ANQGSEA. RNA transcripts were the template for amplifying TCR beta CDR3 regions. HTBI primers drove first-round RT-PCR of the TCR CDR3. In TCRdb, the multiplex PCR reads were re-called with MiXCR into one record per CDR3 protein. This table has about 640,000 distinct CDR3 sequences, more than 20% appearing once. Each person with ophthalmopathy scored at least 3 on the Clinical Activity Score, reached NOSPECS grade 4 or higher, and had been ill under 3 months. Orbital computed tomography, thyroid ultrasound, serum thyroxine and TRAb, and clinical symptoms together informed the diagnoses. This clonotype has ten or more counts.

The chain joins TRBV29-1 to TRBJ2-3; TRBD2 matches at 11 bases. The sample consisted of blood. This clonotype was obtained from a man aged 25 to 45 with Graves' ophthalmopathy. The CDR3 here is CSVEASSGRGTDTQYF. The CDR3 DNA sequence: TGCAGCGTTGAAGCCAGTAGCGGGAGGGGCACAGATACGCAGTATTTT.